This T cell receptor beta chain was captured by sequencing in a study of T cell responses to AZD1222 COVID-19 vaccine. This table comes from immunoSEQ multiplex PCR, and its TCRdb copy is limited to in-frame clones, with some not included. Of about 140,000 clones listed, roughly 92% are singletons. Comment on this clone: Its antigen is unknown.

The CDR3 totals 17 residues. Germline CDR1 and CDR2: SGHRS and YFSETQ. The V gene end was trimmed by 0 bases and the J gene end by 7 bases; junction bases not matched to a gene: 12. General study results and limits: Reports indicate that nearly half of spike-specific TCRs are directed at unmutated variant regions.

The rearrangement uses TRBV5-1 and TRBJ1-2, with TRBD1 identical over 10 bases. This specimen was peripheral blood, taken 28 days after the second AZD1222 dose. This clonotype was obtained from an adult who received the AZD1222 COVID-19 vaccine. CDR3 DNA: TGCGCCAGCAGCTTGGCTGACAGGGGGCGCAGTTCCGTTGGCTACACCTTC. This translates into CASSLADRGRSSVGYTF. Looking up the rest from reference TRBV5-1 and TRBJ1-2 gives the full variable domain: KAGVTQTPRYLIKTRGQQVTLSCSPISGHRSVSWYQQTPGQGLQFLFEYFSETQRNKGNFPGRFSGRQFSNSRSEMNVSTLELGDSALYLCASSLADRGRSSVGYTFGSGTRLTVV.